The clone carrying this T cell receptor beta chain was recorded a few times. The antigen is not known. The data derive from a study of T cell responses to AZD1222 COVID-19 vaccine. Study results and limitations: Most donors were white British, females outnumbered males, and clonal diversity was possibly underestimated. Recipients of AZD1222 seropositive at baseline numbered only 6 or 7. Spike-specific TCRs gained breadth and depth after people received two AZD1222 doses. The study sampled repertoires only after the peak T cell response.

Sequenced by immunoSEQ multiplex PCR; TCRdb stores in-frame clones only, minus some. The sample has about 100,000 clones, around 87% seen once. The germline V gene encodes CDR1 SGHDN and CDR2 FVKESK. The V segment lost 0 bases and the J segment 5 bases; nucleotides outside the gene matches: 11. CDR3 size: 18 residues. The sample here was peripheral blood, taken on day 0 of MenACWY control vaccination. The clonotype was recovered from an adult in good health. This chain links TRBV14 with TRBJ2-3; the match to TRBD1 covers 10 bases. The CDR3 sequence is CASSQDRGRTGGRDTQYF. DNA for the CDR3: TGTGCCAGCAGCCAAGATCGGGGAAGGACAGGGGGGAGAGATACGCAGTATTTT.